This T cell receptor (beta chain) appears in the sequencing data of a study of blood T cell repertoires in COVID-19. On the study more broadly: There were acute and convalescent COVID-19 samples, and they came from the United States, Italy and Spain.

This table comes from immunoSEQ multiplex PCR, and its TCRdb copy is limited to in-frame clones, with some not included. The data contain roughly 150,000 clones, 84% of them seen just once; the ten biggest clones take up approximately 1.6%. V was trimmed by 2 bases and J by 5 bases, leaving 12 bases between them. Germline-derived CDR1 and CDR2 are PRHDT and FYEKMQ (reference sequence). The CDR3 extends over 14 amino acids. The participants were between about 18 and 89 years old and came from under 25 US areas. Cohorts were assigned according to the clinical history that participants reported. A PCR-confirmed or clinician-diagnosed COVID-19 case had contacted exposed participants within 2 weeks of entry.

This TCR derives from a young woman who had been exposed to COVID-19. This chain uses TRBV13 with TRBJ2-5; D might be TRBD2 (5 bases). Sequencing was carried out using PBMCs or T cells enriched from blood (not recorded which). CDR3 coding DNA: TGTGCCAGCAGCTTATCGAGGGTAAGGGAGACCCAGTACTTC. It is translated as CASSLSRVRETQYF. The complete variable domain, with remaining parts taken from reference TRBV13 and TRBJ2-5, reads AAGVIQSPRHLIKEKRETATLKCYPIPRHDTVYWYQQGPGQDPQFLISFYEKMQSDKGSIPDRFSAQQFSDYHSELNMSSLELGDSALYFCASSLSRVRETQYFGPGTRLLVL.